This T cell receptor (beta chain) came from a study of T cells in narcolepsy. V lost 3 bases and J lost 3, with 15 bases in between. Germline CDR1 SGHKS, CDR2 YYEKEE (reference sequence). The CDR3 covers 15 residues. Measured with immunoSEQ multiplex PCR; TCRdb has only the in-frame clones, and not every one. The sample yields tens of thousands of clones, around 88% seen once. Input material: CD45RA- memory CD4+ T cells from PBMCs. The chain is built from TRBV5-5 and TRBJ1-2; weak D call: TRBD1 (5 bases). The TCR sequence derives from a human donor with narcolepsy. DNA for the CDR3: TGTGCCAGCAGCTGGCTCGGGGGGTTCGACTATGGCTACACCTTC. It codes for CASSWLGGFDYGYTF.